This T cell receptor beta chain emerged from a study of blood T cell repertoires in COVID-19. In the study overall: Spain, Italy and the United States supplied samples that represented acute and convalescent COVID-19.

This CDR3 comprises 15 residues. Germline values: CDR1 MNHEY, CDR2 SMNVEV (reference sequence). J lost 2 bases, V lost 6 bases, and 10 bases had no gene match. Authors' processing steps: Amplification of reference gene primers provided the estimated nucleated cell counts. TCRdb keeps only in-frame clones here, not all; method: immunoSEQ multiplex PCR. From that table come the V and J calls and clone size; the DNA was used to work out D and trimming. In the table there are fewer than 450,000 clones, about 87% of which are singletons. V is TRBV27 and J is TRBJ2-7; 7 nucleotides line up with TRBD1. Sequencing input: peripheral blood. This clonotype was obtained from a woman aged 45-65 years with COVID-19, enrolled during active disease. The CDR3 loop is CASRSTGVPTYEQYF. The CDR3 DNA reads as TGTGCCAGCAGATCTACAGGGGTTCCCACCTACGAGCAGTACTTC.